This is a list of T cell receptor beta chains from one sample in a study of blood T cell repertoires in COVID-19. TCRdb's copy holds only in-frame clones and misses some; the assay was immunoSEQ multiplex PCR. The repertoire has around 340,000 clones, 86% of them found once; the top ten carry around 4%. Source material: PBMCs or T cells enriched from blood (not recorded which). These receptor sequences come from a middle-aged woman with acute COVID-19. CDR3s include the opening cysteine and the closing phenylalanine or tryptophan. The D gene is left open where the match is weak. The size field is filled for only some rows; it gives once, few, many or a size class.

CDR3nt: TGTGCCAGCAGCTTAGGCGTCTCGGGGGGCCGAAATGAAAAACTGTTTTTT
CDR3aa: CASSLGVSGGRNEKLFF
j_gene: TRBJ1-4
abundance: NA
d_gene: NA
v_gene: TRBV7-2

CDR3nt: TGCGCCAGCAGCTTGGAAGTTTCAAATCCAGCAACTAATGAAAAACTGTTTTTT
CDR3aa: CASSLEVSNPATNEKLFF
j_gene: TRBJ1-4
abundance: NA
d_gene: NA
v_gene: TRBV5-1

CDR3nt: TGTGCCAGCAGCTGGTTGAGCACTTTCCGTAGCACAGATACGCAGTATTTT
CDR3aa: CASSWLSTFRSTDTQYF
j_gene: TRBJ2-3
abundance: once
d_gene: NA
v_gene: TRBV7-2

CDR3nt: TGTGCCAGCAGAACTAGCGGGGGGGCTTCTAGCACAGATACGCAGTATTTT
CDR3aa: CASRTSGGASSTDTQYF
j_gene: TRBJ2-3
abundance: NA
d_gene: TRBD2
v_gene: TRBV7-2

CDR3nt: TGTGCCAGCAACTCAGAGGGACACTCATCCTACGAGCAGTACTTC
CDR3aa: CASNSEGHSSYEQYF
j_gene: TRBJ2-7
abundance: NA
d_gene: NA
v_gene: TRBV28

CDR3nt: TGTGCCAGCAGCTCCCCGCCGTTTTTCAGGGGGCGCAGTGGCAATCAGCCCCAGCATTTT
CDR3aa: CASSSPPFFRGRSGNQPQHF
j_gene: TRBJ1-5
abundance: NA
d_gene: TRBD1
v_gene: TRBV28

CDR3nt: TGTGCCAGCTCACCAGTACAGGACCAGGAGCTGTTTTTT
CDR3aa: CASSPVQDQELFF
j_gene: TRBJ2-2
abundance: NA
d_gene: NA
v_gene: TRBV18

CDR3nt: TGTGCCAGCAGTCCAACCACTAGAACCGAGCAGTACTTC
CDR3aa: CASSPTTRTEQYF
j_gene: TRBJ2-7
abundance: NA
d_gene: NA
v_gene: TRBV27

CDR3nt: TGTGCCAGCACTAAGGGACAGATGAACACCGGGGAGCTGTTTTTT
CDR3aa: CASTKGQMNTGELFF
j_gene: TRBJ2-2
abundance: NA
d_gene: TRBD1
v_gene: TRBV2

CDR3nt: TGTGCCACCAGCAGAGATACAGGGAACTATGGCTACACCTTC
CDR3aa: CATSRDTGNYGYTF
j_gene: TRBJ1-2
abundance: once
d_gene: NA
v_gene: TRBV15

CDR3nt: TGTGCCAGCAATTTCGTGAAGACTAGCGGATACAATGAGCAGTTCTTC
CDR3aa: CASNFVKTSGYNEQFF
j_gene: TRBJ2-1
abundance: NA
d_gene: TRBD2
v_gene: TRBV28

CDR3nt: TGCAGTGCTAGGTCGGATGGCTACACCTTC
CDR3aa: CSARSDGYTF
j_gene: TRBJ1-2
abundance: NA
d_gene: NA
v_gene: TRBV20-1

CDR3nt: TGTGCCAGCAGAGAACAGGGGCGAGGCTACAACTATGGCTACACCTTC
CDR3aa: CASREQGRGYNYGYTF
j_gene: TRBJ1-2
abundance: NA
d_gene: TRBD1
v_gene: TRBV6-1

CDR3nt: TGCGCCAGCAGCCAACTAGGGGGCTTTGGCTACACCTTC
CDR3aa: CASSQLGGFGYTF
j_gene: TRBJ1-2
abundance: NA
d_gene: TRBD1
v_gene: TRBV4-3

CDR3nt: TGTGCCAGCAGCTTTAGTGAGCAGTTCTTC
CDR3aa: CASSFSEQFF
j_gene: TRBJ2-1
abundance: few
d_gene: NA
v_gene: TRBV7-9

CDR3nt: TGTGCCAGCAGCCAAGAATTTGGACTAGGGGAGACCCAGTACTTC
CDR3aa: CASSQEFGLGETQYF
j_gene: TRBJ2-5
abundance: NA
d_gene: TRBD2
v_gene: TRBV4-2

CDR3nt: TGCGCCAGCAGCTTGGCCGGGTACGCCTCTGGCTACACCTTC
CDR3aa: CASSLAGYASGYTF
j_gene: TRBJ1-2
abundance: NA
d_gene: NA
v_gene: TRBV5-1